This T cell receptor beta chain is drawn from a study of cytomegalovirus exposure and HLA in healthy donors. The study's findings and limits: The study put some 150 TCR beta chains on its list as cytomegalovirus-associated. TCR beta V- and J-gene trimming, according to a later analysis, was linked to a missense DCLRE1C variant.

Primers: 60 Vbeta forward and 13 Jbeta reverse. The repertoire was sequenced with immunoSEQ multiplex PCR; TCRdb's copy has only in-frame clones and lacks some. This sample yields some 130,000 clones, of which more than 65% are seen a single time; approximately 2.6% belongs to the top ten. This clone was recorded a few times. Its antigen is currently unknown. The same CDR3 also results from other DNA sequences found in this sample. The V end lost 0 bases, the J end lost 5 bases, and 5 bases lay between the germline ends. The CDR3 loop spans 13 amino acids. The germline V gene encodes CDR1 SGHRS and CDR2 YFSETQ.

The clonotype comes from a man aged 50-60 years in good health and CMV-seronegative. Sequencing input: PBMCs. The rearrangement links TRBV5-1 to TRBJ2-2; D is uncertain. As DNA, the CDR3 is TGCGCCAGCAGCTTGGCGTCGACCGGGGAGCTGTTTTTT. As protein: CASSLASTGELFF.